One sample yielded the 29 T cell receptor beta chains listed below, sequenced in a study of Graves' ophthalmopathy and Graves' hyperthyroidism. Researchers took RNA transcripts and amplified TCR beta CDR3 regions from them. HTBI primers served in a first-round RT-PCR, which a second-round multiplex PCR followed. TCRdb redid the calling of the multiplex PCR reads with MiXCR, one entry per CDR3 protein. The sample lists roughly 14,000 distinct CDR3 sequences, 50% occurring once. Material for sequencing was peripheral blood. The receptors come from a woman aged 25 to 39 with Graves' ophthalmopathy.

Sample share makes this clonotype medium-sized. The CDR3 coding sequence is TGTGCCAGCAGCTTAGCGTCAGGGCTATCCTACGAGCAGTACTTC. Protein product: CASSLASGLSYEQYF. This chain connects TRBV11-3 to TRBJ2-7, with D tentatively TRBD1 (5 bases). Germline lookup yields CDR1 SGHNT and CDR2 YENEEA. V was pared by 1 base and J by 1 base, with 11 bases between. The CDR3 sequence is 15 residues long.

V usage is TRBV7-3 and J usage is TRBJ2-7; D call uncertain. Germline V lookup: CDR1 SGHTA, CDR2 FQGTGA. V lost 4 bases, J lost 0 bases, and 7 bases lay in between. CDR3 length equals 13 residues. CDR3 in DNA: TGTGCCAGCAGCTCTAATAGCTCCTACGAGCAGTACTTC. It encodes CASSSNSSYEQYF.

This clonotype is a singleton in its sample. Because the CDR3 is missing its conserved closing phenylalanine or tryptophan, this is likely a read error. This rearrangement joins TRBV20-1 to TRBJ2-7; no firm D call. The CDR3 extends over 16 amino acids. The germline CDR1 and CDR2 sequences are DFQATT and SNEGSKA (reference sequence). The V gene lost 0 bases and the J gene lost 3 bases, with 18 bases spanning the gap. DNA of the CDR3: TGCAGTGCTAGAGACCATTGCGCACAGAGGAACTACGAGCAGTACATC. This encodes CSARDHCAQRNYEQYI.

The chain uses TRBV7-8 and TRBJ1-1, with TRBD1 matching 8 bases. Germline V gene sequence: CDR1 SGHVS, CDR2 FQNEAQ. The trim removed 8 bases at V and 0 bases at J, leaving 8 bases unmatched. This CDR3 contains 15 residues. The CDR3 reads CASGAPGQVNTEAFF. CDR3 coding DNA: TGTGCCAGCGGCGCACCGGGACAGGTGAACACTGAAGCTTTCTTT.

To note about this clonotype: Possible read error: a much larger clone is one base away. CDR3 in amino acids: CATSRESGVGYNGQFF. CDR3 sequence (DNA): TGTGCCACCAGCAGAGAAAGCGGGGTAGGGTACAATGGGCAGTTCTTC. The chain couples TRBV15 to TRBJ2-1, with 7 positions matching TRBD2. This CDR3 has 16 amino acids. Germline loops: CDR1 LNHNV, CDR2 YYDKDF (reference sequence).

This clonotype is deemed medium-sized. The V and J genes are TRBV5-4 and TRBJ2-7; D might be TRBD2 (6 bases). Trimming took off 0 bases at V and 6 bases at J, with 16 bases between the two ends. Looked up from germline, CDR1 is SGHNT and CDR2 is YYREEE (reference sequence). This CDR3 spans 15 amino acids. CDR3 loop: CASSLGAGPSGEQYF. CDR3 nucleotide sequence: TGTGCCAGCAGCTTGGGGGCGGGACCCTCCGGCGAGCAGTACTTC.

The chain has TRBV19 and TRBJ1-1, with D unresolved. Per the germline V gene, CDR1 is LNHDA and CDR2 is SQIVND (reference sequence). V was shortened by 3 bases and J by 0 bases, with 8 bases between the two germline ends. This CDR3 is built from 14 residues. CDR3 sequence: CASSMNQLNTEAFF. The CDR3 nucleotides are TGTGCCAGTAGTATGAACCAGTTGAACACTGAAGCTTTCTTT.

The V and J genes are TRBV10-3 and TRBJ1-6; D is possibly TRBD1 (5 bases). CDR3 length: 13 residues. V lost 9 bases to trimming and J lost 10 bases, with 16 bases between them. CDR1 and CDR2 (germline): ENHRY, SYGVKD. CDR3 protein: CAIGGGSRSPLHF. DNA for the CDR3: TGTGCCATTGGGGGGGGATCGAGATCACCCCTCCACTTT.

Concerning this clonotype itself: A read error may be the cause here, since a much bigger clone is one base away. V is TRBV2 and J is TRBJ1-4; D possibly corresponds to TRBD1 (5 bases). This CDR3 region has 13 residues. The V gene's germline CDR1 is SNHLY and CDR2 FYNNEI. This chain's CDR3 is CAGRQPTNEKPFF. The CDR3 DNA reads TGTGCCGGTCGACAGCCCACTAATGAAAAACCGTTTTTT.

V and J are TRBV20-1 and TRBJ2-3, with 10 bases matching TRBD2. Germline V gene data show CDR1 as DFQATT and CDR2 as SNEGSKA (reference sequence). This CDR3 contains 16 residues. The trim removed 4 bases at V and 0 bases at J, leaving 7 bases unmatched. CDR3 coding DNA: TGCAGTGCTAAGGCTAGCGGGAGAAGAAGCACAGATACGCAGTATTTT. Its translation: CSAKASGRRSTDTQYF.

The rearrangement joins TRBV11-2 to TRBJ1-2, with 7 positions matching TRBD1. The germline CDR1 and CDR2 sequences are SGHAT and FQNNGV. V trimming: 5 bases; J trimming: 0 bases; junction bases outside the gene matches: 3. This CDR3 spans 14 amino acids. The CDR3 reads CASSPGTANYGYTF. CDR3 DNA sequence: TGTGCCAGCAGCCCAGGGACAGCTAACTATGGCTACACCTTC.

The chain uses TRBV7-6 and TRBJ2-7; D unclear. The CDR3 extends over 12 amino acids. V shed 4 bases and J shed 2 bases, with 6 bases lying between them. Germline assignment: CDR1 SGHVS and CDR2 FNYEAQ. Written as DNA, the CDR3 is TGTGCCAGCAGCTCTGACACCTACGAGCAGTACTTC. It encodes CASSSDTYEQYF.

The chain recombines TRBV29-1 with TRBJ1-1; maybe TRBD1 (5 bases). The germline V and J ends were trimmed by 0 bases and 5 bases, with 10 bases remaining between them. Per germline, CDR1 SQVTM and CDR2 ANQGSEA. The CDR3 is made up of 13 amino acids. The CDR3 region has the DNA TGCAGCGTTGAAGAGCAGGGTGGGACTGAAGCTTTCTTT. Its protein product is CSVEEQGGTEAFF.

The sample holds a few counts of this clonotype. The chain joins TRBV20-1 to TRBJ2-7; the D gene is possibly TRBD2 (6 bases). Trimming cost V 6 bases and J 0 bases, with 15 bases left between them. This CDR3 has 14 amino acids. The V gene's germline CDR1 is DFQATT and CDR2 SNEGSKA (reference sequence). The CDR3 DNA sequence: TGCAGTGCCCCACATGGGGGGTACTCCTACGAGCAGTACTTC. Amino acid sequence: CSAPHGGYSYEQYF.

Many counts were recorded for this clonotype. CDR3: CAIRQTGDEKLFF. DNA for the CDR3: TGTGCCATCAGACAGACAGGGGATGAAAAACTGTTTTTT. The chain has TRBV10-3 and TRBJ1-4; 8 nucleotides line up with TRBD1. Per germline, CDR1 ENHRY and CDR2 SYGVKD. CDR3 length: 13 amino acids. Losses at the gene ends were 6 bases for V and 6 bases for J; bases not matched to a gene: 3.

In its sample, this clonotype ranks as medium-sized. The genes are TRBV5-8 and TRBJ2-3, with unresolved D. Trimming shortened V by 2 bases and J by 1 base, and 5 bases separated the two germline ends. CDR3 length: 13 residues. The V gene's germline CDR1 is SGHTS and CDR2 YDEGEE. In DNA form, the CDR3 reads TGTGCCAGCAGCTTTCCGGGCACAGATACGCAGTATTTT. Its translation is CASSFPGTDTQYF.

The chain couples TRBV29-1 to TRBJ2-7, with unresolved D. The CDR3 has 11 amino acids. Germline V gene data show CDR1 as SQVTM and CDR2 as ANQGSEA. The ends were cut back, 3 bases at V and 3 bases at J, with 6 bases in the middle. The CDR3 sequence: CSVDKDYEQYF. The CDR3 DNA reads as TGCAGCGTTGATAAGGACTACGAGCAGTACTTC.

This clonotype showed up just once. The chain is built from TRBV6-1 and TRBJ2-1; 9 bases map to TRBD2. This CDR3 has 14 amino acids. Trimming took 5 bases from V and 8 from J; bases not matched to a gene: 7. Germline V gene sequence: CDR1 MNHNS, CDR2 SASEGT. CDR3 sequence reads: CASSRSGSTDEQFF. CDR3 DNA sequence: TGTGCCAGCAGTCGTAGCGGGAGTACGGATGAGCAGTTCTTC.

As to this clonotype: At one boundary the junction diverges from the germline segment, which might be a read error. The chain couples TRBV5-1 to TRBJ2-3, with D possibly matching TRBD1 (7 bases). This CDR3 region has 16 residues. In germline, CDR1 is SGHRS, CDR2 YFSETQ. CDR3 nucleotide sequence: TGCGCCAGCAGCTTGGGGACAGGAACTAGCACAGATGCGCAGTATTTC. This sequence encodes CASSLGTGTSTDAQYF.

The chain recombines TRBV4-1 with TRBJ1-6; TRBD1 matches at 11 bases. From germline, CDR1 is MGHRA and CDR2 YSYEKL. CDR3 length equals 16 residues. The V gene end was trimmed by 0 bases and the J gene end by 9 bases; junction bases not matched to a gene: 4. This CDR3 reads CASSQDLGTGGSPLHF. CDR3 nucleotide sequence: TGCGCCAGCAGCCAAGATCTGGGGACAGGGGGTTCACCCCTCCACTTT.

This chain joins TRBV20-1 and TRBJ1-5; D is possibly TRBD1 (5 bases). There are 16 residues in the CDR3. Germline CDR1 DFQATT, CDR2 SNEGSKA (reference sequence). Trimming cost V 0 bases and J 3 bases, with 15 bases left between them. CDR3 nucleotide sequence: TGCAGTGCTAGAGATTCAGCCAGGGCGGTCAATCAGCCCCAGCATTTT. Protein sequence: CSARDSARAVNQPQHF.

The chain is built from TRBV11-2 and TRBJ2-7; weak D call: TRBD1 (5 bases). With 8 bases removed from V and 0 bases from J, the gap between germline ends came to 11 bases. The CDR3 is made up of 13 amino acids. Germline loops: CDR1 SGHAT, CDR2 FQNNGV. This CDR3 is CASRSGPSYEQYF. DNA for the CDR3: TGTGCCAGCCGCTCAGGGCCCTCCTACGAGCAGTACTTC. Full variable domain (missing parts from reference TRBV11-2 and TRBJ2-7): EAGVAQSPRYKIIEKRQSVAFWCNPISGHATLYWYQQILGQGPKLLIQFQNNGVVDDSQLPKDRFSAERLKGVDSTLKIQPAKLEDSAVYLCASRSGPSYEQYFGPGTRLTVT.

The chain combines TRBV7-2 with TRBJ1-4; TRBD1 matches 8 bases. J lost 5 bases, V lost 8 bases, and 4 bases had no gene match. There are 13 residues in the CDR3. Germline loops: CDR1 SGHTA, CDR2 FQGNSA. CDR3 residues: CASADRANEKLFF. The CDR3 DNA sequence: TGTGCCAGCGCGGACAGGGCAAATGAAAAACTGTTTTTT.

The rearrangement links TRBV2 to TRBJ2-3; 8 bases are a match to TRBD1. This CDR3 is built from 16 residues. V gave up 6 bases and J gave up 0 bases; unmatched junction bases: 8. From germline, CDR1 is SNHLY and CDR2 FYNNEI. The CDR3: CASRDGQGISTDTQYF. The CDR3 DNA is TGTGCCAGCAGGGACGGACAGGGAATAAGCACAGATACGCAGTATTTT.

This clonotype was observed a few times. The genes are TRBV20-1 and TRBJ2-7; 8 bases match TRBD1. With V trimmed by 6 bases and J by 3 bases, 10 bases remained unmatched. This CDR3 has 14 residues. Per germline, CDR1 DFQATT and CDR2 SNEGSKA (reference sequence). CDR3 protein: CSAVGRGQRYEQYF. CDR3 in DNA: TGCAGTGCCGTAGGCAGGGGGCAACGCTACGAGCAGTACTTC.

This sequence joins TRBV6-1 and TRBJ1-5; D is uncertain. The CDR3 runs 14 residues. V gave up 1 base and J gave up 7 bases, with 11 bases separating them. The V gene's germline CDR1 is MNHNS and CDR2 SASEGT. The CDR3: CASSEVYWGQPQHF. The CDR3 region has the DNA TGTGCCAGCAGTGAAGTGTACTGGGGACAGCCCCAGCATTTT.

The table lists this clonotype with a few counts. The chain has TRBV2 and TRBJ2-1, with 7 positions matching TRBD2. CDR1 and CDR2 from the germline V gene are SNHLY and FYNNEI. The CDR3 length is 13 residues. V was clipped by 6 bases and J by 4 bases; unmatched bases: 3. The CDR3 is CASRGGRYNEQFF. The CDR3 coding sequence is TGTGCCAGCAGGGGCGGGAGATACAATGAGCAGTTCTTC.

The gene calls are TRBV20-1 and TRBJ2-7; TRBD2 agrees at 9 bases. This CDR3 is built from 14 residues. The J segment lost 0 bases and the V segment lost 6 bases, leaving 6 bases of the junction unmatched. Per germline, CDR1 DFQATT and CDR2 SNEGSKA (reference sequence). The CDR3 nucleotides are TGCAGTGCGTCGACTAGCGGCGCCTCCTACGAGCAGTACTTC. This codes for CSASTSGASYEQYF.

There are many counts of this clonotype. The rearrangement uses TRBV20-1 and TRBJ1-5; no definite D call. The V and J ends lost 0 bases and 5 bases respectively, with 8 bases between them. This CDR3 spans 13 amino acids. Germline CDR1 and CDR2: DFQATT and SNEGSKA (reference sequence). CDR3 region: CSARDLVHQPQHF. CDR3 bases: TGCAGTGCTAGAGATTTGGTTCATCAGCCCCAGCATTTT.